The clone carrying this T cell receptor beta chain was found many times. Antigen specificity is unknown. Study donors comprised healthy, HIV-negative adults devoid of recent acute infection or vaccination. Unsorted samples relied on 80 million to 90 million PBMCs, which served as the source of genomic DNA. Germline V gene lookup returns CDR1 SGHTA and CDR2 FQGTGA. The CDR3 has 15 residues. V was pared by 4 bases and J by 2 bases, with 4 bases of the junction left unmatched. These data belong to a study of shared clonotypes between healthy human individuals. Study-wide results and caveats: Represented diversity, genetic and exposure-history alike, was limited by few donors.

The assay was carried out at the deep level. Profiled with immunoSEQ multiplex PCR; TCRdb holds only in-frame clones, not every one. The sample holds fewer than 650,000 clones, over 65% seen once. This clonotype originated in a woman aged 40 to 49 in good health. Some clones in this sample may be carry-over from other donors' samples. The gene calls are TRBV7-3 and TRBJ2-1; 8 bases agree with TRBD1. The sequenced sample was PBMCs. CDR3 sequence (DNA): TGTGCCAGCAGCTCGACAGGGGCTCCCTACAATGAGCAGTTCTTC. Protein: CASSSTGAPYNEQFF.